This is a list of T cell receptor beta chains from one sample in a study of blood T cell repertoires in COVID-19. The table came from immunoSEQ multiplex PCR; TCRdb's copy has only in-frame clones and leaves some out. Found here are more than 300,000 clones, around 87% of them singletons; the top ten hold 8% to 13%. Sequencing was done on a sample of peripheral blood. The receptors were sampled from a woman aged 25 to 39 with COVID-19, enrolled during active disease. Both conserved end residues are part of each CDR3. A D gene is named only where the DNA matches it firmly. Clone size is shown for a subset of rows, as once, few, many or a class of expanded clone.

D gene,J gene,clone size,V gene,CDR3 protein,CDR3 DNA
TRBD1,TRBJ1-5,few,TRBV19,CASRAEGAYQPQHF,TGTGCCAGTAGGGCCGAGGGGGCCTATCAGCCCCAGCATTTT
TRBD2,TRBJ2-3,.,TRBV27,CASSPGVAGGSADTQYF,TGTGCCAGCAGCCCTGGGGTAGCGGGAGGTAGCGCAGATACGCAGTATTTT
.,TRBJ2-5,.,TRBV18,CASSRWTGGGEETQYF,TGTGCCAGCTCACGTTGGACAGGAGGAGGGGAAGAGACCCAGTACTTC
.,TRBJ2-7,.,TRBV6-5,CASRRTDSYEQYF,TGTGCCAGCAGGCGCACTGACTCCTACGAGCAGTACTTC
TRBD2,TRBJ2-1,few,TRBV4-3,CASSQDLASGSHEQFF,TGCGCCAGCAGCCAAGACCTAGCAAGCGGGAGCCATGAGCAGTTCTTC
TRBD1,TRBJ2-1,.,TRBV3-1/TRBV3-2,CASSARDRGDNEQFF,TGTGCCAGCAGCGCCCGGGACAGGGGTGACAATGAGCAGTTCTTC
TRBD1,TRBJ2-7,.,TRBV24-1,CATSDSGQGIYEQYF,TGTGCCACCAGTGATTCGGGACAGGGGATTTACGAGCAGTACTTC
TRBD2,TRBJ2-7,.,TRBV6-5,CASKGETSGSYEQYF,TGTGCCAGCAAGGGAGAGACTAGCGGATCCTACGAGCAGTACTTC
TRBD2,TRBJ2-7,.,TRBV4-3,CASSLRLGGREIEQYF,TGCGCCAGCAGCCTCCGACTCGGCGGGAGGGAGATCGAGCAGTACTTC
.,TRBJ2-3,.,TRBV7-3,CASSLELGQAQYF,TGTGCCAGCAGCTTGGAGTTGGGGCAGGCGCAGTATTTT
TRBD2,TRBJ2-2,.,TRBV9,CASSVRGGQNTGELFF,TGTGCCAGCAGCGTCCGGGGGGGACAGAACACCGGGGAGCTGTTTTTT
.,TRBJ1-1,.,TRBV27,CASSWTPNTEAFF,TGTGCCAGCAGTTGGACACCGAACACTGAAGCTTTCTTT
.,TRBJ2-7,once,TRBV25-1,CASSVLRDFGAYEQYF,TGTGCCAGCAGTGTTCTCCGGGACTTCGGGGCCTACGAGCAGTACTTC
.,TRBJ1-5,.,TRBV6-6,CASSPNRDGNQPQHF,TGTGCCAGCAGTCCCAACAGGGATGGCAATCAGCCCCAGCATTTT
TRBD1,TRBJ1-1,.,TRBV28,CASSFPGGIDTEAFF,TGTGCCAGCAGTTTCCCAGGGGGCATAGACACTGAAGCTTTCTTT
TRBD2,TRBJ2-5,.,TRBV15,CATSRVAGEETQYF,TGTGCCACCAGCAGAGTGGCGGGGGAAGAGACCCAGTACTTC
.,TRBJ2-5,.,TRBV15,CATSRDPRETQYF,TGTGCCACCAGCAGAGATCCCCGGGAGACCCAGTACTTC